Following are 14 T cell receptor beta chains from one sample sequenced in a study of response to subunit inactivated influenza vaccine. Using its own MiXCR run on the RT-PCR reads, TCRdb lists one record per CDR3 protein. The sample has roughly 570,000 distinct CDR3 sequences; approximately 12% are singletons. Source: PBMCs from blood, taken more than 35 days after vaccination. The receptors derive from a man aged 50-60 years who received an inactivated influenza vaccine.

The chain carries TRBV4-2 and TRBJ2-1; D is uncertain. Germline V CDR1 and CDR2: LGHNA, YNFKEQ. The CDR3 sequence is 16 residues long. The V gene lost 0 bases and the J gene lost 0 bases, with 9 bases spanning the gap. The CDR3 sequence is CASSQDFFFSYNEQFF. CDR3 DNA: TGTGCCAGCAGCCAAGACTTTTTTTTCTCCTACAATGAGCAGTTCTTC.

The chain links TRBV6-1 to TRBJ2-1; 11 bases fit TRBD1. Trimming cost V 1 base and J 6 bases; bases outside gene matches: 2. This CDR3 spans 15 amino acids. Germline assignment: CDR1 MNHNS and CDR2 SASEGT. The CDR3 sequence is CASSEDGTGGNEQFF. CDR3 DNA: TGTGCCAGCAGTGAAGACGGGACAGGGGGCAATGAGCAGTTCTTC.

The chain recombines TRBV11-1 with TRBJ2-2; 12 nucleotides align to TRBD1. This CDR3 has 19 amino acids. Germline CDR1 is SGHAT and CDR2 is FQDESV (reference sequence). With V trimmed by 3 bases and J by 1 base, 9 bases remained unmatched. CDR3 in DNA: TGTGCCAGCAGCTTGACCCCCGGGACAGGGGGCCGGAACACCGGGGAGCTGTTTTTT. Protein sequence: CASSLTPGTGGRNTGELFF.

This clonotype has only a few counts. CDR3 sequence reads: CATRPRGGTNTEAFF. The CDR3 DNA reads as TGTGCCACCAGACCCCGGGGGGGAACGAACACTGAAGCTTTCTTT. V is TRBV24-1 and J is TRBJ1-1; D may be TRBD1 (5 bases). CDR3 length: 15 residues. The V end was cut by 7 bases, the J end by 1 base, with 15 bases between. The germline gives CDR1 KGHDR, CDR2 SFDVKD.

The rearrangement links TRBV7-9 to TRBJ2-5; weak D call: TRBD1 (6 bases). Germline V gene lookup returns CDR1 SEHNR and CDR2 FQNEAQ (reference sequence). The CDR3 totals 15 residues. V lost 3 bases to trimming and J lost 1 base, with 12 bases between them. The CDR3: CASSFWDILQETQYF. CDR3 sequence (DNA): TGTGCCAGCAGCTTCTGGGACATACTCCAAGAGACCCAGTACTTC.

The gene calls are TRBV7-9 and TRBJ1-1; D perhaps matches TRBD1 (5 bases). Trimming cost V 4 bases and J 6 bases, with 15 bases left between them. CDR1 is SEHNR, CDR2 FQNEAQ, per germline (reference sequence). CDR3 length equals 14 residues. CDR3 loop: CASSSGTRDAEAFF. Written as DNA, the CDR3 is TGTGCCAGCAGCTCCGGGACCCGGGACGCTGAAGCTTTCTTT.

This clonotype was seen many times. The chain combines TRBV27 with TRBJ1-2; D gene ambiguous. The length of the CDR3 is 12 residues. The germline V gene has CDR1 MNHEY and CDR2 SMNVEV (reference sequence). Trimming removed 5 bases at V and 13 bases at J, with 17 bases between. The CDR3 DNA reads as TGTGCCAGCAGTGACCCTCTTAAGAAGATCACCTTC. Amino acids: CASSDPLKKITF.

This clonotype was recorded at least ten times. The genes are TRBV20-1 and TRBJ2-3, with 7 bases lining up with TRBD2. The CDR3 consists of 16 residues. CDR1 and CDR2 from the germline V gene are DFQATT and SNEGSKA (reference sequence). The trim removed 4 bases at V and 2 bases at J, leaving 12 bases unmatched. This chain's CDR3 is CSAINPLAVYTDTQYF. CDR3 bases: TGCAGTGCTATCAATCCTCTAGCGGTGTACACAGATACGCAGTATTTT.

Only a few counts were recorded for this clonotype. The chain combines TRBV5-1 with TRBJ2-7; the D is unclear. Trimming removed 4 bases from V and 7 bases from J, with 15 bases in between. The CDR3 extends over 13 amino acids. Germline V lookup: CDR1 SGHRS, CDR2 YFSETQ. Written as DNA, the CDR3 is TGCGCCAGCAGCCCTCATGGGTTCGGGGAGCAGTACTTC. This encodes CASSPHGFGEQYF.

This clonotype was seen a handful of times. The rearrangement links TRBV11-2 to TRBJ2-3; D gene unclear. The V end was cut by 5 bases, the J end by 7 bases, with 10 bases between. Germline-derived CDR1 and CDR2 are SGHAT and FQNNGV. The CDR3 sequence is 12 residues long. CDR3 sequence reads: CASSHDEYTQYF. CDR3 nucleotides: TGTGCCAGCAGCCACGACGAGTATACGCAGTATTTT.

This clonotype was recorded a few times. The chain links TRBV5-5 to TRBJ2-5; TRBD2 agrees at 8 bases. This CDR3 is built from 15 residues. CDR1 is SGHKS and CDR2 is YYEKEE in the germline V gene (reference sequence). V gave up 1 base and J gave up 4 bases; unmatched junction bases: 6. CDR3 sequence: CASSLSGGQRETQYF. The DNA of the CDR3 is TGTGCCAGCAGCTTGTCGGGGGGGCAGAGAGAGACCCAGTACTTC.

This clonotype came up a few times. The gene calls are TRBV5-6 and TRBJ2-5, with 8 positions matching TRBD2. The V gene end was trimmed by 3 bases and the J gene end by 3 bases; junction bases not matched to a gene: 4. The CDR3 is 14 residues long. The germline V gene has CDR1 SGHDT and CDR2 YYEEEE. CDR3 sequence: CASSSLAVKETQYF. The CDR3 DNA reads TGTGCCAGCAGCTCACTAGCGGTGAAAGAGACCCAGTACTTC. Looking up the rest from reference TRBV5-6 and TRBJ2-5 gives the full variable domain: DAGVTQSPTHLIKTRGQQVTLRCSPKSGHDTVSWYQQALGQGPQFIFQYYEEEERQRGNFPDRFSGHQFPNYSSELNVNALLLGDSALYLCASSSLAVKETQYFGPGTRLLVL.

Ten or more counts support this clonotype. This chain connects TRBV5-1 to TRBJ2-1; 9 nucleotides line up with TRBD2. Germline-derived CDR1 and CDR2 are SGHRS and YFSETQ. V was pared by 4 bases and J by 2 bases, with 7 bases of the junction left unmatched. The CDR3 is made up of 16 amino acids. Here the CDR3 DNA reads TGCGCCAGCAGCGCCGGGACTAGCCTAGCCTACAATGAGCAGTTCTTC. It is translated as CASSAGTSLAYNEQFF.

This chain joins TRBV5-1 and TRBJ2-1; no definite D call. Germline lookup yields CDR1 SGHRS and CDR2 YFSETQ. V lost 4 bases, J lost 8 bases, and 19 bases lay in between. This CDR3 is 15 amino acids long. The chain's CDR3 is CASSPGPTPLDEQFF. DNA of the CDR3: TGCGCCAGCAGCCCAGGACCTACCCCCTTAGATGAGCAGTTCTTC.